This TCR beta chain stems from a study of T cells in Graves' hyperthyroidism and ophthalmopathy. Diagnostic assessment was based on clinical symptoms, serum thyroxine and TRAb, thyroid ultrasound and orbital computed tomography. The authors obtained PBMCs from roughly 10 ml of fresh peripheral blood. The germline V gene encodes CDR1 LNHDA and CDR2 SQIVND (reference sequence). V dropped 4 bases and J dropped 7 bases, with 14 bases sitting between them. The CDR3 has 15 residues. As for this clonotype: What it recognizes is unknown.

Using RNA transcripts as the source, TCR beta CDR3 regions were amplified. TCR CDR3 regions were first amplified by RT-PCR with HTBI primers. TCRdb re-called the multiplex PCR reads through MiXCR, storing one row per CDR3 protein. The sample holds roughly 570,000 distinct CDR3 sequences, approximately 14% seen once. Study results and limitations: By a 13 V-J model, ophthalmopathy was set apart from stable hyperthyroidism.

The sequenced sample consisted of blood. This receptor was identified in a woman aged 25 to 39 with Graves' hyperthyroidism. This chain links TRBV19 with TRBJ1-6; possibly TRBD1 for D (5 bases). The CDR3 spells CASSTVGTANSPLHF. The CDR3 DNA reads TGTGCCAGTAGTACAGTCGGGACCGCGAATTCACCCCTCCACTTT.